These 22 T cell receptor beta chains originate from one sample sequenced in a study of T cells in Graves' hyperthyroidism and ophthalmopathy. The CDR3 regions of TCR beta were amplified from RNA transcripts. The HTBI primer set drove a first-round RT-PCR of the TCR CDR3. TCRdb fed the multiplex PCR reads into MiXCR, producing one record per CDR3 protein. The profile shows fewer than 200,000 distinct CDR3 sequences, about 9.4% of them singletons. Sequencing input: blood. The source is a woman younger than 35 with Graves' hyperthyroidism that later progressed to Graves' ophthalmopathy.

This clonotype was detected many times. The chain is built from TRBV30 and TRBJ1-1, with TRBD1 matching over 9 bases. The CDR3 loop spans 13 amino acids. The germline CDR1 and CDR2 sequences are GTSNPN and SVGIG (reference sequence). J gave up 4 bases and V 3 bases, and 3 bases lay outside the gene matches. CDR3 DNA: TGTGCCTGGAGGGGACAGGGAGGCACTGAAGCTTTCTTT. Its protein is CAWRGQGGTEAFF.

The sample holds many counts of this clonotype. This sequence joins TRBV2 and TRBJ2-5, with 7 bases fitting TRBD1. V shed 2 bases, J shed 5 bases, and the junction held 8 bases outside the gene matches. This CDR3 is 15 amino acids long. CDR1 and CDR2 (germline): SNHLY, FYNNEI. The CDR3 region is CASSEPTGLHETQYF. Written as DNA, the CDR3 is TGTGCCAGCAGTGAACCGACAGGGCTCCACGAGACCCAGTACTTC.

This clonotype occurred many times. The chain combines TRBV11-2 with TRBJ2-1, with D hard to call. V lost 1 base, J lost 0 bases, and 7 bases lay in between. This CDR3 has 15 amino acids. Germline CDR1 and CDR2: SGHAT and FQNNGV. CDR3 amino acids: CASSLGSSSYNEQFF. In DNA, the CDR3 is TGTGCCAGCAGCTTAGGTAGCTCCTCCTACAATGAGCAGTTCTTC.

This clonotype was observed a few times. V usage is TRBV6-9 and J usage is TRBJ2-3; D is undetermined. The CDR3 contains 18 residues. The V end was cut by 6 bases, the J end by 1 base, with 23 bases between. CDR1 is MNHGY, CDR2 SVAAGI, per germline. The CDR3 is CASRDTKVITPGTDTQYF. The CDR3 DNA follows: TGTGCCAGCAGGGATACGAAGGTCATAACTCCTGGCACAGATACGCAGTATTTT.

This chain uses TRBV5-1 with TRBJ2-7; no reliable D call. CDR3 size: 13 residues. The germline V and J ends were trimmed by 4 bases and 3 bases, with 11 bases remaining between them. Germline loops: CDR1 SGHRS, CDR2 YFSETQ. The CDR3 region is CASSPPHYYEQYF. DNA for the CDR3: TGCGCCAGCAGCCCACCCCACTACTACGAGCAGTACTTC.

The sample holds many counts of this clonotype. This chain links TRBV19 with TRBJ1-1; D unclear. Germline V lookup: CDR1 LNHDA, CDR2 SQIVND (reference sequence). The CDR3 is 13 residues long. Trimming cost V 6 bases and J 0 bases, with 8 bases left between them. The CDR3 sequence is CASRGQLNTEAFF. The CDR3 DNA reads TGTGCCAGTAGGGGTCAGTTGAACACTGAAGCTTTCTTT.

The chain employs TRBV19 and TRBJ2-1; 13 bases agree with TRBD2. Per the germline V gene, CDR1 is LNHDA and CDR2 is SQIVND (reference sequence). The length of the CDR3 is 18 residues. Germline trimming cut 3 bases from V and 0 bases from J; bases unmatched to any gene: 5. In DNA form, the CDR3 reads TGTGCCAGTAGTATTCTACTAGCGGGAGGGAGCTCCTACAATGAGCAGTTCTTC. This codes for CASSILLAGGSSYNEQFF.

This clonotype was seen at least ten times. V usage is TRBV2 and J usage is TRBJ1-3; D might be TRBD1 (6 bases). Germline CDR1 SNHLY, CDR2 FYNNEI. V was pared by 6 bases and J by 0 bases, with 9 bases between. This CDR3 spans 14 amino acids. The CDR3 sequence: CASREGHSGNTIYF. For the CDR3, the DNA is TGTGCCAGCAGGGAGGGACACTCTGGAAACACCATATATTTT.

The chain employs TRBV5-6 and TRBJ1-5; D is unclear. This CDR3 has 15 amino acids. Germline V gives CDR1 SGHDT, CDR2 YYEEEE. The germline V and J ends were trimmed by 4 bases and 0 bases, with 11 bases remaining between them. CDR3 sequence (DNA): TGTGCCAGCAGCCAAGGAGGGTATAGCAATCAGCCCCAGCATTTT. It codes for CASSQGGYSNQPQHF.

This clonotype was seen repeatedly, ten times or more. The CDR3 is CATSEGTGGNRATNEKLFF. DNA for the CDR3: TGTGCCACCAGTGAAGGGACAGGGGGCAACCGTGCAACTAATGAAAAACTGTTTTTT. The gene calls are TRBV24-1 and TRBJ1-4; 12 bases are shared with TRBD1. The CDR3 covers 19 residues. Germline-derived CDR1 and CDR2 are KGHDR and SFDVKD. The trim removed 4 bases at V and 0 bases at J, leaving 8 bases unmatched.

J is TRBJ1-6 and V is TRBV11-1, with 7 bases aligning to TRBD1. CDR1 is SGHAT, CDR2 FQDESV, per germline (reference sequence). The CDR3 is 12 residues long. After removal of 5 bases from V and 9 bases from J, the junction contained 1 base not matched to a gene. The CDR3 reads CASSPGGSPLHF. CDR3 coding DNA: TGTGCCAGCAGCCCAGGGGGTTCACCCCTCCACTTT.

This clonotype was seen repeatedly, ten times or more. The chain uses TRBV2 and TRBJ1-1; 8 nucleotides align to TRBD1. The length of the CDR3 is 13 residues. The junction had 8 bases not matched to a gene; V was cut back by 10 bases and J by 4 bases. CDR1 and CDR2 (germline): SNHLY, FYNNEI. The CDR3 loop reads CATRQGAVTEAFF. CDR3 nucleotides: TGTGCCACCCGCCAGGGGGCGGTCACTGAAGCTTTCTTT.

This clonotype came up many times. This rearrangement joins TRBV20-1 to TRBJ2-1; 8 bases line up with TRBD1. The ends lost 0 bases at V and 4 bases at J; junction bases unmatched: 5. The CDR3 is 15 amino acids. The germline CDR1 and CDR2 sequences are DFQATT and SNEGSKA (reference sequence). The CDR3 DNA sequence: TGCAGTGCTAGAGAAGAGACAGGGGAGTACAATGAGCAGTTCTTC. It specifies CSAREETGEYNEQFF.

The sample holds many counts of this clonotype. This chain links TRBV2 with TRBJ2-5; D call uncertain. The CDR3 is 13 amino acids. CDR1 is SNHLY and CDR2 is FYNNEI in the germline V gene. V lost 4 bases and J lost 2, with 8 bases in between. CDR3 in DNA: TGTGCCAGCAGTGTCAGACTGCAAGAGACCCAGTACTTC. This encodes CASSVRLQETQYF.

This clonotype has ten or more counts. The chain couples TRBV2 to TRBJ1-4; the D is unclear. V gave up 3 bases and J gave up 12 bases, with 17 bases separating them. The CDR3 length is 14 residues. CDR1 SNHLY and CDR2 FYNNEI come from the germline V gene. Here the CDR3 DNA reads TGTGCCAGCAGTGATGAGGTCCTGAAGGGAGAACTGTTTTTT. This translates into CASSDEVLKGELFF.

This clonotype was counted ten times or more. V is TRBV10-2 and J is TRBJ1-2, with a possible D match to TRBD1 (6 bases). The V and J ends lost 2 bases and 2 bases respectively, with 18 bases between them. The germline V gene has CDR1 WSHSY and CDR2 SAAADI. CDR3 length: 17 residues. This CDR3 is CASSEDRWNSYNYGYTF. The CDR3 DNA follows: TGCGCCAGCAGTGAGGACAGGTGGAATTCCTACAACTATGGCTACACCTTC.

The V call is TRBV30, the J call TRBJ1-5; D gene unclear. Germline V lookup: CDR1 GTSNPN, CDR2 SVGIG (reference sequence). The CDR3 length is 13 residues. Trimming stripped 3 bases from V and 3 bases from J, with 9 bases between. The CDR3 region has the DNA TGTGCCTGGAGATCCGGCCCCAATCAGCCCCAGCATTTT. Translation: CAWRSGPNQPQHF.

This clonotype has ten or more counts. CDR3 sequence: CASSSQSGGTGELFF. In DNA, the CDR3 is TGTGCCAGCAGCTCCCAATCGGGGGGGACCGGGGAGCTGTTTTTT. The chain carries TRBV7-3 and TRBJ2-2; 8 nucleotides match TRBD2. Germline V gives CDR1 SGHTA, CDR2 FQGTGA. V lost 4 bases and J lost 5; bases outside the gene matches: 6. The CDR3 is made up of 15 amino acids.

This clonotype was counted many times. The V and J genes are TRBV12-5 and TRBJ2-1; 8 nucleotides match TRBD2. Per germline, CDR1 LGHNT and CDR2 FRNRAP. This CDR3 has 16 amino acids. Trimming cost V 5 bases and J 3 bases; bases outside gene matches: 9. CDR3 nucleotide sequence: TGTGCTAGTGGTACAGAAGTCGGGGGGGGCTACAATGAGCAGTTCTTC. Amino acids: CASGTEVGGGYNEQFF.

This clonotype has only a few counts. The chain couples TRBV3-1 to TRBJ2-3; TRBD2 matches 8 bases. The germline V gene encodes CDR1 LGHDT and CDR2 YNNKEL (reference sequence). Trimming took 3 bases from V and 0 from J; bases not matched to a gene: 8. This CDR3 spans 17 amino acids. For the CDR3, the DNA is TGTGCCAGCAGCCAGAGGTTTAGCGGGATAAGCACAGATACGCAGTATTTT. This encodes CASSQRFSGISTDTQYF.

This clonotype was detected ten times or more. This chain uses TRBV6-1 with TRBJ2-6, with 7 nucleotides matching TRBD1. The CDR3 consists of 15 residues. Germline loops: CDR1 MNHNS, CDR2 SASEGT. The trim removed 4 bases at V and 4 bases at J, leaving 4 bases unmatched. The CDR3 loop reads CASSVDRAGANVLTF. DNA for the CDR3: TGTGCCAGCAGTGTCGACAGGGCAGGGGCCAACGTCCTGACTTTC.

The chain uses TRBV6-1 and TRBJ1-2; D uncertain. Germline CDR1 is MNHNS and CDR2 is SASEGT. The CDR3 runs 12 residues. Trimming pared 7 bases from V and 0 bases from J, leaving 6 bases between. The CDR3 coding sequence is TGTGCCAGCAAGGAGACTAACTATGGCTACACCTTC. This codes for CASKETNYGYTF.